This entry lists 24 T cell receptor beta chains sequenced from one sample in a study of cytomegalovirus exposure and HLA in healthy donors. Primers included in the PCR were 60 Vbeta and 13 Jbeta primers. Measured with immunoSEQ multiplex PCR; TCRdb has only the in-frame clones, and not every one. The sample consists of under 300,000 clones, approximately 85% of them appearing once. The source material was PBMCs. These receptors were obtained from a woman aged 35 to 49 in good health and CMV-seropositive.

V and J are TRBV27 and TRBJ2-5; 11 bases line up with TRBD1. The DNA end is a closer match to TRBJ2-7, so the J assignment may be wrong. This CDR3 has 14 residues. CDR1 is MNHEY, CDR2 SMNVEV, per germline (reference sequence). CDR3 sequence (DNA): TGTGCCAGCAGTCCGGGACAGGGGGGCTACGAGCAGTACTTC. Translating gives CASSPGQGGYEQYF.

The chain joins TRBV6-1 to TRBJ1-2; D possibly corresponds to TRBD1 (6 bases). This CDR3 comprises 17 residues. Germline V gives CDR1 MNHNS, CDR2 SASEGT. V gave up 4 bases and J gave up 3 bases, with 21 bases separating them. CDR3 sequence (DNA): TGTGCCAGCAGTGTAAATGCAAATACAGGGTGGCACTATGGCTACACCTTC. It translates to CASSVNANTGWHYGYTF.

V and J are TRBV6-5 and TRBJ1-1; D remains ambiguous. CDR1 MNHEY and CDR2 SVGAGI come from the germline V gene. The V end lost 6 bases, the J end lost 1 base, and 6 bases lay between the germline ends. The CDR3 contains 12 residues. The CDR3 spells CASRPQNTEAFF. As DNA, the CDR3 is TGTGCCAGCAGACCACAGAACACTGAAGCTTTCTTT.

The V call is TRBV11-1, the J call TRBJ2-7; 9 nucleotides match TRBD1. This CDR3 is 14 amino acids long. Trimming at V came to 5 bases and at J to 4 bases, leaving 6 bases not matched to a gene. The V gene's germline CDR1 is SGHAT and CDR2 FQDESV (reference sequence). The CDR3: CASSPGTGQYEQYF. DNA for the CDR3: TGTGCCAGCAGCCCCGGGACAGGGCAGTACGAGCAGTACTTC.

The chain uses TRBV7-2 and TRBJ1-4, with no clear D. CDR3 length: 14 residues. With 1 base removed from V and 5 bases from J, the gap between germline ends came to 8 bases. Per the germline V gene, CDR1 is SGHTA and CDR2 is FQGNSA. CDR3 nucleotide sequence: TGTGCCAGCAGCTTAGTGTCGGGGAATGAAAAACTGTTTTTT. It is translated as CASSLVSGNEKLFF.

V gene TRBV6-5 combines with J gene TRBJ2-2; D remains ambiguous. Germline V gene lookup returns CDR1 MNHEY and CDR2 SVGAGI. CDR3 length equals 13 residues. The germline V and J ends were trimmed by 2 bases and 6 bases, with 7 bases remaining between them. CDR3 nucleotide sequence: TGTGCCAGCAGTTACGACTTAGCCGGGGAGCTGTTTTTT. It translates to CASSYDLAGELFF.

V usage is TRBV5-4 and J usage is TRBJ2-1; 9 bases are a match to TRBD2. Germline V gene data show CDR1 as SGHNT and CDR2 as YYREEE (reference sequence). V lost 1 base, J lost 7 bases, and 6 bases stayed unmatched. The CDR3 is made up of 15 amino acids. CDR3 region: CASSLFQAGGNEQFF. The DNA for the CDR3 is TGTGCCAGCAGCTTGTTTCAGGCGGGAGGGAATGAGCAGTTCTTC.

The chain employs TRBV5-4 and TRBJ2-7; D might be TRBD2 (6 bases). Germline V lookup: CDR1 SGHNT, CDR2 YYREEE (reference sequence). The length of the CDR3 is 14 residues. V was pared by 2 bases and J by 6 bases, with 15 bases between. CDR3 in amino acids: CASSFQGGASEQYF. For the CDR3, the DNA is TGTGCCAGCAGCTTCCAAGGAGGGGCCTCCGAGCAGTACTTC.

This clone has a single count. V usage is TRBV6-6 and J usage is TRBJ1-1; the match to TRBD1 covers 8 bases. This CDR3 is 14 amino acids long. The V segment lost 7 bases and the J segment 8 bases; nucleotides outside the gene matches: 12. CDR1 and CDR2 (germline): MNHNY, SVGAGI (reference sequence). The CDR3: CASNTGQVPEEAFF. The CDR3, as DNA: TGTGCCAGCAACACGGGACAGGTCCCAGAAGAAGCTTTCTTT.

This sequence joins TRBV28 and TRBJ1-5; D is possibly TRBD1 (5 bases). V lost 4 bases to trimming and J lost 7 bases, with 11 bases between them. The germline gives CDR1 MDHEN, CDR2 SYDVKM. The CDR3 spans 13 residues. The CDR3 region has the DNA TGTGCCAGCAGTTCAGGGCGTCTACAGCCCCAGCATTTT. Encoded protein: CASSSGRLQPQHF.

The chain employs TRBV7-3 and TRBJ2-1, with D possibly matching TRBD2 (5 bases). Trimming stripped 4 bases from V and 3 bases from J, with 16 bases between. Per the germline V gene, CDR1 is SGHTA and CDR2 is FQGTGA. The CDR3 length is 16 residues. CDR3 DNA sequence: TGTGCCAGCAGCTCTAATACTAGAGTTCACTACAATGAGCAGTTCTTC. It encodes CASSSNTRVHYNEQFF.

The V call is TRBV29-1, the J call TRBJ2-2, with TRBD2 identical over 7 bases. This CDR3 contains 14 residues. After removal of 4 bases from V and 6 bases from J, the junction contained 8 bases not matched to a gene. Germline V gives CDR1 SQVTM, CDR2 ANQGSEA. The CDR3 here is CSVGAGVGPGELFF. For the CDR3, the DNA is TGCAGCGTTGGCGCGGGAGTAGGCCCCGGGGAGCTGTTTTTT.

The rearrangement uses TRBV19 and TRBJ1-1; 9 nucleotides match TRBD1. The germline V gene encodes CDR1 LNHDA and CDR2 SQIVND (reference sequence). The V and J ends lost 4 bases and 0 bases, in that order; junction bases with no gene match: 6. The CDR3 is 16 amino acids. CDR3 in amino acids: CASSTRTGVLNTEAFF. DNA for the CDR3: TGTGCCAGTAGTACCCGGACAGGGGTGTTGAACACTGAAGCTTTCTTT. Full variable domain (missing parts from reference TRBV19 and TRBJ1-1): DGGITQSPKYLFRKEGQNVTLSCEQNLNHDAMYWYRQDPGQGLRLIYYSQIVNDFQKGDIAEGYSVSREKKESFPLTVTSAQKNPTAFYLCASSTRTGVLNTEAFFGQGTRLTVV.

The chain has TRBV11-3 and TRBJ1-2; 8 bases fit TRBD1. Trimming took 5 bases from V and 0 from J; bases not matched to a gene: 8. CDR3 length equals 16 residues. Looked up from germline, CDR1 is SGHNT and CDR2 is YENEEA. CDR3 coding DNA: TGTGCCAGCAGCCCCCAGGGACAGGCGCCTAACTATGGCTACACCTTC. This sequence encodes CASSPQGQAPNYGYTF.

The CDR3 bases are TGCAGCGCCAGACCGGGACAGGGGATTTCAACTAATGAAAAACTGTTTTTT. Residues: CSARPGQGISTNEKLFF. The chain employs TRBV29-1 and TRBJ1-4, with TRBD1 identical over 10 bases. CDR1 is SQVTM, CDR2 ANQGSEA, per germline. CDR3 length equals 17 residues. Trimming at V came to 7 bases and at J to 0 bases, leaving 11 bases not matched to a gene.

This sequence joins TRBV27 and TRBJ2-1; TRBD2 aligns across 7 bases. The V and J ends lost 3 bases and 1 base, in that order; junction bases with no gene match: 3. The CDR3 is made up of 15 amino acids. Per germline, CDR1 MNHEY and CDR2 SMNVEV (reference sequence). CDR3 nucleotides: TGTGCCAGCAGTTTGGTCGGGAGGTCCTACAATGAGCAGTTCTTC. It specifies CASSLVGRSYNEQFF.

The chain is built from TRBV19 and TRBJ2-1; a weak D match, TRBD1 (9 bases). This CDR3 region has 17 residues. The germline V gene encodes CDR1 LNHDA and CDR2 SQIVND (reference sequence). The germline V and J ends were trimmed by 5 bases and 9 bases, with 26 bases remaining between them. The CDR3: CASSLGDRAGGRTEQFF. DNA for the CDR3: TGTGCCAGTAGTCTTGGGGACAGGGCGGGAGGTCGCACTGAGCAGTTCTTC.

This chain connects TRBV29-1 to TRBJ1-2; D gene uncertain. The germline V gene encodes CDR1 SQVTM and CDR2 ANQGSEA. Trimming removed 0 bases at V and 14 bases at J, with 16 bases between. This CDR3 has 12 residues. This CDR3 is CSVEDRRREWTF. CDR3 nucleotides: TGCAGCGTTGAAGATAGAAGGCGGGAGTGGACCTTC.

The chain is built from TRBV6-5 and TRBJ1-2, with TRBD1 matching over 7 bases. V shed 6 bases, J shed 9 bases, and the junction held 10 bases outside the gene matches. Germline V gene sequence: CDR1 MNHEY, CDR2 SVGAGI. The length of the CDR3 is 13 residues. CDR3: CASSLRQGRSYTF. DNA for the CDR3: TGTGCCAGCAGCCTCCGACAGGGAAGGAGCTACACCTTC.

There are a few counts of this clone. The chain has TRBV6-6 and TRBJ2-5; D is unclear. The V gene lost 2 bases and the J gene lost 1 base, with 8 bases spanning the gap. This CDR3 has 14 amino acids. The germline V gene has CDR1 MNHNY and CDR2 SVGAGI (reference sequence). CDR3 residues: CASSYGPGQETQYF. CDR3 DNA: TGTGCCAGCAGTTACGGTCCAGGCCAAGAGACCCAGTACTTC.

This clone was detected once. The rearrangement links TRBV4-2 to TRBJ2-2; D possibly corresponds to TRBD2 (7 bases). Looked up from germline, CDR1 is LGHNA and CDR2 is YNFKEQ. V was pared by 4 bases and J by 7 bases, with 22 bases between. This CDR3 is 17 amino acids long. The CDR3 DNA sequence: TGTGCCAGCAGCCGCTTCAGGGAGGGGGACGGCGGCGGGGAGCTGTTTTTT. It codes for CASSRFREGDGGGELFF.

The V gene is TRBV20-1, the J gene TRBJ2-7, with 8 bases lining up with TRBD1. The CDR3 extends over 11 amino acids. V lost 6 bases to trimming and J lost 2 bases; unmatched junction nucleotides: 0. Looked up from germline, CDR1 is DFQATT and CDR2 is SNEGSKA (reference sequence). The CDR3 loop reads CSATGAYEQYF. The CDR3 DNA reads TGCAGTGCGACAGGGGCCTACGAGCAGTACTTC.

V is TRBV19 and J is TRBJ2-7, with a tentative D call TRBD1 (5 bases). The length of the CDR3 is 14 residues. Per the germline V gene, CDR1 is LNHDA and CDR2 is SQIVND (reference sequence). Trimming cost V 1 base and J 2 bases, with 9 bases left between them. The CDR3 sequence is CASSIGTPAYEQYF. As DNA, the CDR3 is TGTGCCAGTAGTATAGGGACACCCGCCTACGAGCAGTACTTC. The full variable domain, its missing parts supplied by reference TRBV19 and TRBJ2-7, is DGGITQSPKYLFRKEGQNVTLSCEQNLNHDAMYWYRQDPGQGLRLIYYSQIVNDFQKGDIAEGYSVSREKKESFPLTVTSAQKNPTAFYLCASSIGTPAYEQYFGPGTRLTVT.

The chain carries TRBV7-2 and TRBJ1-2; tentatively, D is TRBD1 (5 bases). The length of the CDR3 is 15 residues. The germline V gene encodes CDR1 SGHTA and CDR2 FQGNSA. V was pared by 2 bases and J by 1 base, with 11 bases between. The CDR3 protein is CASSLPSGFNYGYTF. CDR3 nucleotides: TGTGCCAGCAGCTTACCGTCAGGGTTTAACTATGGCTACACCTTC. Looking up the rest from reference TRBV7-2 and TRBJ1-2 gives the full variable domain: GAGVSQSPSNKVTEKGKDVELRCDPISGHTALYWYRQSLGQGLEFLIYFQGNSAPDKSGLPSDRFSAERTGGSVSTLTIQRTQQEDSAVYLCASSLPSGFNYGYTFGSGTRLTVV.